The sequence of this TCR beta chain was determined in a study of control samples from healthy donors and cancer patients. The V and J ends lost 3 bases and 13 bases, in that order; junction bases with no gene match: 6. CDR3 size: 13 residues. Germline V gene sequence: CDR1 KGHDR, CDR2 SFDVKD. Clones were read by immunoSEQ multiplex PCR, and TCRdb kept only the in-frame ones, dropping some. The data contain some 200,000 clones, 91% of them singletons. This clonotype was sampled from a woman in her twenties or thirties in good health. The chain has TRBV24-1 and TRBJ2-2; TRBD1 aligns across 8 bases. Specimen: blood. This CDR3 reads CATSDQGARGLFF. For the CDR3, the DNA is TGTGCCACCAGTGATCAGGGGGCCAGGGGGCTGTTTTTT.